This T cell receptor (beta chain) was retrieved from a study of CD8 T cells in ankylosing spondylitis. Study-level results: What seemed typical of ankylosing spondylitis blood was a TCR beta motif built from fewer than ten highly homologous variants. Disease-linked clones were reportedly significantly enriched in matched ankylosing spondylitis synovial fluid.

As to this clonotype: The antigen is undetermined.

Making the TCR beta libraries involved quantitative 5'-RACE with molecular barcodes. MiXCR, applied by TCRdb to the 5' RACE reads, yields one record per CDR3 protein. The repertoire includes approximately 540,000 distinct CDR3 sequences, over 9.5% of them detected once, and around 6.8% sits in the top ten. V was clipped by 4 bases and J by 0 bases, with 25 bases between them. The CDR3 has 19 residues. The V gene's germline CDR1 is DFQATT and CDR2 SNEGSKA (reference sequence). This rearrangement joins TRBV20-1 to TRBJ1-5; tentative D call: TRBD1 (6 bases). The specimen sequenced was blood, either unsorted or a sorted T cell fraction (not recorded which). This TCR came from a male donor with ankylosing spondylitis. CDR3 sequence reads: CSAILEQGDLLHSNQPQHF. The CDR3 nucleotides are TGCAGTGCTATATTGGAACAGGGAGATCTTCTTCATAGCAATCAGCCCCAGCATTTT.